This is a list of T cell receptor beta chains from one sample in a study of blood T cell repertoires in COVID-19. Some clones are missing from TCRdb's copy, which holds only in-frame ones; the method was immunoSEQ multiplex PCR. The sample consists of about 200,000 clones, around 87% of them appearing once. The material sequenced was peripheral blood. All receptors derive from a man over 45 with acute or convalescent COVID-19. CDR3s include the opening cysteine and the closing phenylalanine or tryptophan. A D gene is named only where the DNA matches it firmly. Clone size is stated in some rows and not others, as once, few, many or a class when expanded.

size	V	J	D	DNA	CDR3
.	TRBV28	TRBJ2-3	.	TGTGCCAGCAGTTTGTTGACAATTAAAGATACGCAGTATTTT	CASSLLTIKDTQYF
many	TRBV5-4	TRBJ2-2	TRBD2	TGTGCCAGCAGCGCCTTAGCGCGGGGGACCGGGGAGCTGTTTTTT	CASSALARGTGELFF
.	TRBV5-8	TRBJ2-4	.	TGTGCCAGCAGCTTGACTCAGGACAGTGATTTTTTCTCGGTGATTCAGTACTTC	CASSLTQDSDFFSVIQYF
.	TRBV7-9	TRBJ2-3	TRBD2	TGTGCCAGCAGCTTTCGTAGCGGGGGGGCGGATACGCAGTATTTT	CASSFRSGGADTQYF
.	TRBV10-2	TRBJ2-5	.	TGCGCCAGCAGTGAGCGGCAGGGGAGTTCAGAGACCCAGTACTTC	CASSERQGSSETQYF
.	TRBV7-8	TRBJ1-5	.	TGTGCCAGCAGCTTACAGGGTGGTCAGCCCCAGCATTTT	CASSLQGGQPQHF
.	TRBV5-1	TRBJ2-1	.	TGCCCCCCCAACGAGGGGGGGCGCGGGGAGCAGTTCTTC	CPPNEGGRGEQFF
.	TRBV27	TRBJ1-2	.	TGTGCCAGCAGTTTATGGGGAGGGGTCGGCTATGGCTACACCTTC	CASSLWGGVGYGYTF
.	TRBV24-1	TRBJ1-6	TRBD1	TGTGCCACCAGTGATTTCCGGGACAGCCAAAATTCACCCCTCCACTTT	CATSDFRDSQNSPLHF
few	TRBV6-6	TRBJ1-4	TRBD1	TGTGCCAGCAGCCCGGGACAGGGGATTGAAAAACTGTTTTTT	CASSPGQGIEKLFF
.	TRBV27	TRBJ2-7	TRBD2	TGTGCCAGCAGGCCCTCAGGGTCCGAGACTAGCGCCTCCTACGAGCAGTACTTC	CASRPSGSETSASYEQYF
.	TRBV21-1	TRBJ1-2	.	TGTGCCAGGACAGCATATGGCTACACCTTC	CARTAYGYTF
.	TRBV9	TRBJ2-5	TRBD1	TGTGCCAGCAGCGTCCCAACAGGGGGACCGGAGACCCAGTACTTC	CASSVPTGGPETQYF
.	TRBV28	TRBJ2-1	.	TGTGCCAGCAGTTTTGAGAATTCCTACAATGAGCAGTTCTTC	CASSFENSYNEQFF
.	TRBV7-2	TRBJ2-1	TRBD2	TGTGCCAGCAGCCCTCGGACTAGCGGGGGGGCCCTTGAGCAGTTCTTC	CASSPRTSGGALEQFF
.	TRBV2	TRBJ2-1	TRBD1	TGTGCCACCAGGGGACAGGGGCTAGCCAATGAGCAGTTCTTC	CATRGQGLANEQFF
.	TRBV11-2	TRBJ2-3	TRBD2	TGTGCCAGTAGGCGGGGGGTGGGACTCGCGTCCACAGATACGCAGTATTTT	CASRRGVGLASTDTQYF
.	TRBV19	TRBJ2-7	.	TGTGCCAGTAGTATGGCCGGGGCCTACGAGCAGTACTTC	CASSMAGAYEQYF
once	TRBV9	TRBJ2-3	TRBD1	TGTGCCAGCAGCCCAGCCCACAGGGGGGCAGATACGCAGTATTTT	CASSPAHRGADTQYF
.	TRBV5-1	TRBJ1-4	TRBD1	TGCGCCAGCAAAGGGACAGGGGGCGTAAATGAAAAACTGTTTTTT	CASKGTGGVNEKLFF
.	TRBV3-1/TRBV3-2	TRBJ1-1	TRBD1	TGTGCCAGCAGCCATAATACAGGGGAAACTGAAGCTTTCTTT	CASSHNTGETEAFF
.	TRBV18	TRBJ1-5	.	TGTGCCAGCTCCCGTGACACAAACTTTAAAGGCAATCAGCCCCAGCATTTT	CASSRDTNFKGNQPQHF
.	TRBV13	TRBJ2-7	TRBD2	TGTGCCAGCAGCGTACTAGCGGGAGCGGACGAGCAGTACTTC	CASSVLAGADEQYF
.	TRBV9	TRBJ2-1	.	TGTGCCAGCAGCCAGGACAACTCCTACAATGAGCAGTTCTTC	CASSQDNSYNEQFF
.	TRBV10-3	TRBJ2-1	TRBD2	TGTGCCATCACCTCACGAAGCGGGACCAAGCAGTTCTTC	CAITSRSGTKQFF
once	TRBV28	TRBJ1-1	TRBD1	TGTGCCAGCAGGCTAACAGGGGGGACTGAAGCTTTCTTT	CASRLTGGTEAFF
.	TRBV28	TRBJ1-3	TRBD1	TGTGCCAGCAGTTTACAGACAGGGGGCTCTGGAAACACCATATATTTT	CASSLQTGGSGNTIYF
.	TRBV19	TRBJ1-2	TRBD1	TGTGCCAGTAGTATCAAGCCCGGACAGGGGATTAACGGTCACTATGGCTACACCTTC	CASSIKPGQGINGHYGYTF
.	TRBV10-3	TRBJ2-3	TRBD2	TGTGCCATCTCGGCTAGCGGGAGCACAGATACGCAGTATTTT	CAISASGSTDTQYF
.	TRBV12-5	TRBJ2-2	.	TGTGCTAGTGGTTATCTCTTAACCGGGGAGCTGTTTTTT	CASGYLLTGELFF
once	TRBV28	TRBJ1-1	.	TGTGCCAGTTACCAGGATATGAACACTGAAGCTTTCTTT	CASYQDMNTEAFF
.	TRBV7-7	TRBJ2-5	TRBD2	TGTGCCAGCAGCCTTGGACTAGCGGGAGGAGAGACCCAGTACTTC	CASSLGLAGGETQYF
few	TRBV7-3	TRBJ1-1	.	TGTGCCAGCAGTAGACAGCCGAACACTGAAGCTTTCTTT	CASSRQPNTEAFF
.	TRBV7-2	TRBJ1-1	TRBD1	TGTGCCAGCAGTCTTCAGGGGGGACCGGTGAACACTGAAGCTTTCTTT	CASSLQGGPVNTEAFF
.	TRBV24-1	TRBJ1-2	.	TGTGCCACCATGGGAACAGGGAGTGATGGCTACACCTTC	CATMGTGSDGYTF
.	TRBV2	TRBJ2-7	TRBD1	TGTGCCAGCAGTGGGGAGGGACAGGGGGCTTACGAGCAGTACTTC	CASSGEGQGAYEQYF
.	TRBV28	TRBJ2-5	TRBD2	TGTGCCAGCAGTTTAATTAGTGGACTAGCGGTCGAAGAGACCCAGTACTTC	CASSLISGLAVEETQYF
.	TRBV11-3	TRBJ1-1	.	TGTGCCAGCAGCTTAGGCGGACCCGGCGGGTGGAACACTGAAGCTTTCTTT	CASSLGGPGGWNTEAFF
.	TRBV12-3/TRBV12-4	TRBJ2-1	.	TGTGCCAGCAGCCCAAGGGGTGAGCAGTTCTTC	CASSPRGEQFF
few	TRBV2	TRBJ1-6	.	TGTGCCAGCAGTGATTCGCACCTGAGGGACTATAATTCACCCCTCCACTTT	CASSDSHLRDYNSPLHF
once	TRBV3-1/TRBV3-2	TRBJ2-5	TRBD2	TGTGCCAGCAGCCAAATAACTAGCGGGGGTCGAGAGACCCAGTACTTC	CASSQITSGGRETQYF
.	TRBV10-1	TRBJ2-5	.	TGCGCCAGCAGTGATGCAGGGGAGGGGGAGACCCAGTACTTC	CASSDAGEGETQYF
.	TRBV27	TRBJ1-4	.	TGTGCCAGCAGTTCCGAAAGGGTAGGGGGTGAAAAACTGTTTTTT	CASSSERVGGEKLFF
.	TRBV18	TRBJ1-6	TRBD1	TGTGCCAGCTCACCATCGACAGGGAGTAATTCACCCCTCCACTTT	CASSPSTGSNSPLHF
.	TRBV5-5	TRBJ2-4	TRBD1	TGTGCCAGCAGCTCTGCTGGGACAGGGGGCAGGAACATTCAGTACTTC	CASSSAGTGGRNIQYF
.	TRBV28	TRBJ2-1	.	TGTGCCCTTGCCTTGGCGGGGGCTTCCTACAATGAGCAGTTCTTC	CALALAGASYNEQFF
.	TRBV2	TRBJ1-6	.	TGTGCCAGCACTCTAACAGGGAATTCACCCCTCCACTTT	CASTLTGNSPLHF
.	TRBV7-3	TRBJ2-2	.	TGTGCCAGCAGCCTCACCGGGGAGCTGTTTTTT	CASSLTGELFF
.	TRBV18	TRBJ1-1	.	TGTGCCAGCTCCCCATCGCAGGGGAACACTGAAGCTTTCTTT	CASSPSQGNTEAFF
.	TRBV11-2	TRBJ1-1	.	TGTGCCAGCAGCTTAGAGCCCACAGGGCTGAATAGAAAGGAGAACACTGAAGCTTTCTTT	CASSLEPTGLNRKENTEAFF
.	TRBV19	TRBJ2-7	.	TGTGCCACCTCGGACTACCGCTACGAGCAGTACTTC	CATSDYRYEQYF
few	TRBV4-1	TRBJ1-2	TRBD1	TGCGCCAGCCAACCTGTGGCGGACAGGAAGGTTGGCTACACCTTC	CASQPVADRKVGYTF
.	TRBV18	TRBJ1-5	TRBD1	TGTGCCAGCTCACCCTCAGGGGGAGGTCAGCCCCAGCATTTT	CASSPSGGGQPQHF
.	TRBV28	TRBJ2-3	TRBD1	TGTGCCAGCAGCCACTCCGGACAGGGCCGAGATACGCAGTATTTT	CASSHSGQGRDTQYF
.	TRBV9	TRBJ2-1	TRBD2	TGTGCCAGCAGCGTAGGGGGGACTAGCGGTTACAATGAGCAGTTCTTC	CASSVGGTSGYNEQFF